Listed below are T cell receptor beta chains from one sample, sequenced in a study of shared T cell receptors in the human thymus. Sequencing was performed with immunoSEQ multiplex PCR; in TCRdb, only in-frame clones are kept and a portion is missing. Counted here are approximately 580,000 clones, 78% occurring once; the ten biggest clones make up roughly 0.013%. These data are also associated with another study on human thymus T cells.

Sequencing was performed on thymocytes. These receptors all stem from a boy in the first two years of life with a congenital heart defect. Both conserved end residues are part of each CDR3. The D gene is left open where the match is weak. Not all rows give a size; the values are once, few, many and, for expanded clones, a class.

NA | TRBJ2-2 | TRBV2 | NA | CASTGENTGELFF | TGTGCCAGCACAGGGGAGAACACCGGGGAGCTGTTTTTT
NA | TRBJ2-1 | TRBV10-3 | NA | CAISESVARNSYNEQFF | TGTGCCATCAGTGAGTCTGTGGCCCGCAATTCCTACAATGAGCAGTTCTTC
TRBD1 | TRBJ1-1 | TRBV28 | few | CASSIRQGGRNTEAFF | TGTGCCAGCAGTATACGACAGGGGGGACGGAACACTGAAGCTTTCTTT
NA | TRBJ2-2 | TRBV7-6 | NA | CASSPGVAGELFF | TGTGCCAGCAGCCCAGGGGTCGCCGGGGAGCTGTTTTTT
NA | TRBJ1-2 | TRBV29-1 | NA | CSARGDTDNYGYTF | TGCAGCGCCCGGGGGGACACCGATAACTATGGCTACACCTTC
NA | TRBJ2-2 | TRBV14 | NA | CASSQDEHNTGELFF | TGTGCCAGCAGCCAAGACGAGCATAACACCGGGGAGCTGTTTTTT
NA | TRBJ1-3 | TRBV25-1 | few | CASSDPDSSGNTIYF | TGTGCCAGCAGTGACCCGGACAGCTCTGGAAACACCATATATTTT
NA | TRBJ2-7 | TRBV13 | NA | CASGTTYEQYF | TGTGCCAGCGGCACTACCTACGAGCAGTACTTC
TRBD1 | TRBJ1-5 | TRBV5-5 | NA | CASAPGGEDQPQHF | TGTGCCAGCGCCCCAGGGGGAGAGGATCAGCCCCAGCATTTT
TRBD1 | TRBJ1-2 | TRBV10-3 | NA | CAISDFGTENYGYTF | TGTGCCATCAGTGATTTTGGGACAGAGAACTATGGCTACACCTTC
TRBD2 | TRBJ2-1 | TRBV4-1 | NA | CASSQEGRLAGSDEQFF | TGCGCCAGCAGCCAAGAGGGGCGACTAGCGGGAAGCGATGAGCAGTTCTTC
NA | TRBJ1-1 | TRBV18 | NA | CASSLRGKGTEAFF | TGTGCCAGCTCACTAAGGGGGAAGGGGACTGAAGCTTTCTTT
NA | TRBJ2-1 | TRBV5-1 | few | CASSSKAVNEQFF | TGCGCCAGCAGCTCCAAAGCGGTGAATGAGCAGTTCTTC
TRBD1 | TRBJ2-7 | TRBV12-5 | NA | CASGSTARGTGGSEQYF | TGTGCTAGTGGTTCGACCGCCCGAGGGACAGGGGGCTCCGAGCAGTACTTC
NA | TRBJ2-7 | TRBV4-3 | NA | CASSQESRGAYEQYF | TGCGCCAGCAGCCAAGAGTCCAGGGGTGCCTACGAGCAGTACTTC
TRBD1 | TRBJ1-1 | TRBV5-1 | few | CASSLRTGGETEAFF | TGCGCCAGCAGCTTACGGACAGGGGGGGAGACTGAAGCTTTCTTT
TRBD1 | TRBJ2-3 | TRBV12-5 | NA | CASGPTGPDTQYF | TGTGCTAGTGGACCGACAGGGCCAGATACGCAGTATTTT
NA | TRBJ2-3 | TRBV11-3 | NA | CASSGVPPDTQYF | TGTGCCAGCAGCGGAGTGCCCCCAGATACGCAGTATTTT
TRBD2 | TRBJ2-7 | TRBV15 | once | CATSRPRRGKPEQYF | TGTGCCACCAGCAGGCCGCGGCGGGGGAAACCTGAGCAGTACTTC
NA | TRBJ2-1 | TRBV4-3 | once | CASSQDGRRSSYNEQFF | TGCGCCAGCAGCCAAGATGGTAGGAGGAGCTCCTACAATGAGCAGTTCTTC
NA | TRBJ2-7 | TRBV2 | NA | CASSEVQRGVEQYF | TGTGCCAGCAGTGAAGTACAGCGCGGGGTCGAGCAGTACTTC
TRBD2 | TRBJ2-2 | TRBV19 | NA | CASSRKRAGGYTGELFF | TGTGCCAGTAGCAGAAAGAGAGCGGGGGGTTACACCGGGGAGCTGTTTTTT
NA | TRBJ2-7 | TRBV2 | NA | CASSEGDGAYEQYF | TGTGCCAGCAGTGAAGGTGACGGAGCCTACGAGCAGTACTTC
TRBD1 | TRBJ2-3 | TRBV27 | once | CASSPGQVTDTQYF | TGTGCCAGCAGCCCGGGACAGGTCACAGATACGCAGTATTTT
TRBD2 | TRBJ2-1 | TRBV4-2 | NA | CASSHRPGLADYNEQFF | TGTGCCAGCAGCCACCGTCCGGGACTAGCGGATTACAATGAGCAGTTCTTC
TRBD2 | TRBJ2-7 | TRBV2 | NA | CASSEALGGGRYEQYF | TGTGCCAGCAGTGAAGCGCTTGGGGGGGGTCGCTACGAGCAGTACTTC
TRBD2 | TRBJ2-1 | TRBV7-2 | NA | CASSSLLAGGPNEQFF | TGTGCCAGCAGCTCATTACTAGCGGGAGGGCCGAATGAGCAGTTCTTC
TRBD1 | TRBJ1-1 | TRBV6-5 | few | CASSYSDRENTEAFF | TGTGCCAGCAGTTACTCGGACAGGGAGAACACTGAAGCTTTCTTT
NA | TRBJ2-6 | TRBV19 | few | CASTPGLNKGGANVLTF | TGTGCCAGTACCCCGGGACTGAATAAGGGGGGGGCCAACGTCCTGACTTTC
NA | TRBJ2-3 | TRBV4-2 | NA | CASSQEVPETQYF | TGTGCCAGCAGCCAAGAGGTTCCGGAGACGCAGTATTTT
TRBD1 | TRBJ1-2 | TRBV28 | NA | CASSLGRDRGRSYGYTF | TGTGCCAGCAGTTTAGGACGGGACAGGGGGCGCAGCTATGGCTACACCTTC
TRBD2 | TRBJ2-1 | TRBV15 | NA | CATSSPSGPYNEQFF | TGTGCCACCAGCAGTCCTAGCGGTCCCTACAATGAGCAGTTCTTC
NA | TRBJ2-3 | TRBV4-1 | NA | CASSQERSGTSTDTQYF | TGCGCCAGCAGCCAAGAAAGGTCAGGCACTAGCACAGATACGCAGTATTTT
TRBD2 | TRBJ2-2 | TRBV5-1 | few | CASSGLAVNTGELFF | TGCGCCAGCAGCGGTCTAGCGGTGAACACCGGGGAGCTGTTTTTT
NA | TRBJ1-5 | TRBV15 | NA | CATSRDLILYSNQPQHF | TGTGCCACCAGCAGAGATCTGATTCTCTATAGCAATCAGCCCCAGCATTTT
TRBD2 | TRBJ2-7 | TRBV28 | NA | CASSSLAGGRTRGSGQYF | TGTGCCAGCAGTTCCCTCGCGGGCGGGAGGACCCGAGGGAGCGGGCAGTACTTC
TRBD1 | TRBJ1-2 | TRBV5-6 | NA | CASSWTGNRGYTF | TGTGCCAGCAGCTGGACAGGGAATCGTGGCTACACCTTC
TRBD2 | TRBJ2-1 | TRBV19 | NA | CASSSLAGGYNEQFF | TGTGCCAGTAGTAGTCTAGCGGGAGGCTACAATGAGCAGTTCTTC
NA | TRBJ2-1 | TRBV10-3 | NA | CASRGLSNEQFF | TGTGCCTCCAGGGGCTTATCCAATGAGCAGTTCTTC
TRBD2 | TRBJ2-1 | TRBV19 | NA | CASSLREILDDEQFF | TGTGCCAGTAGCTTGCGGGAGATCTTGGACGATGAGCAGTTCTTC
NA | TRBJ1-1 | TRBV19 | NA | CASSITVRLPEAFF | TGTGCCAGTAGTATAACGGTCAGGCTCCCTGAAGCTTTCTTT
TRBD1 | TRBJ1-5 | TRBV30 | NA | CAATRRGEGQPQHF | TGTGCCGCAACGCGCAGGGGGGAAGGTCAGCCCCAGCATTTT
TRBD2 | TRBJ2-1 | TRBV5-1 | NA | CASSQRGSNEQFF | TGCGCCAGCAGCCAGCGGGGGTCCAATGAGCAGTTCTTC
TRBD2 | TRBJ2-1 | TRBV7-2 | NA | CASSLARGGGLYNEQFF | TGTGCCAGCAGCTTAGCGCGGGGGGGAGGGCTTTACAATGAGCAGTTCTTC
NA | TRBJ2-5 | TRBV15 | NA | CATSRDAKGLHQETQYF | TGTGCCACCAGCAGAGATGCTAAGGGGCTACACCAAGAGACCCAGTACTTC
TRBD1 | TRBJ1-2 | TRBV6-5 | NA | CASSSGRQGWDGYTF | TGTGCCAGCAGTTCCGGGAGACAGGGTTGGGATGGCTACACCTTC
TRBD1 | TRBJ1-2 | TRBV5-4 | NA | CASSPDRGVGYTF | TGTGCCAGCAGCCCCGACAGGGGGGTTGGCTACACCTTC
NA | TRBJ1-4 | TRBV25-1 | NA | CASSVNEKLFF | TGTGCCAGCAGTGTAAATGAAAAACTGTTTTTT
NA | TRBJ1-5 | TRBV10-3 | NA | CAISDLSGNQPQHF | TGTGCCATCTCCGACCTTAGCGGCAATCAGCCCCAGCATTTT
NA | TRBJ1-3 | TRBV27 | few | CASSPQWRGGSGNTIYF | TGTGCCAGCAGTCCCCAGTGGAGGGGGGGCTCTGGAAACACCATATATTTT
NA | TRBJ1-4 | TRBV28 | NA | CASSRRGTRGGKLFF | TGTGCCAGCAGCCGAAGAGGGACACGGGGAGGGAAACTGTTTTTT
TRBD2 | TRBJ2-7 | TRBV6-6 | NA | CASSQLAGHEQYF | TGTGCCAGCAGTCAACTAGCGGGCCACGAGCAGTACTTC
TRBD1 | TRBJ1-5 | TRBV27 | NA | CASSQGQESNQPQHF | TGTGCCAGCAGCCAAGGACAGGAAAGCAATCAGCCCCAGCATTTT
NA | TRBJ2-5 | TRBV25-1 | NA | CASSPTRAGETQYF | TGTGCCAGCAGTCCAACCCGGGCGGGGGAGACCCAGTACTTC
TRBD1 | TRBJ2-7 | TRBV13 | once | CASSYVQGAYEQYF | TGTGCCAGCAGCTATGTACAGGGGGCTTACGAGCAGTACTTC
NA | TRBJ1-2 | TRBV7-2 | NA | CASSLGTPANYGYTF | TGTGCCAGCAGCTTAGGGACACCAGCTAACTATGGCTACACCTTC